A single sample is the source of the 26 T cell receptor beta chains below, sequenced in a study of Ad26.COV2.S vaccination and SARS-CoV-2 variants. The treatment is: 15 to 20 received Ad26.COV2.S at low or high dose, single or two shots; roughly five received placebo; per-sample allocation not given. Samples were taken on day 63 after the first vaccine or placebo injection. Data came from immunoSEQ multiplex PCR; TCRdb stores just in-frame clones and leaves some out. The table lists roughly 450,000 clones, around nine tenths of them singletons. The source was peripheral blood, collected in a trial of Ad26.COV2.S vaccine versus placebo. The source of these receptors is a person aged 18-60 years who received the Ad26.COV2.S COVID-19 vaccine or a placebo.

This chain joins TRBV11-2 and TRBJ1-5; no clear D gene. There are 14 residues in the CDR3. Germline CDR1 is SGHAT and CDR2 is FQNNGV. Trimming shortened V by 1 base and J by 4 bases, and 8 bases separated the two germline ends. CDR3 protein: CASSLGTPNQPQHF. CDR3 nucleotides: TGTGCCAGCAGCTTAGGGACCCCTAATCAGCCCCAGCATTTT.

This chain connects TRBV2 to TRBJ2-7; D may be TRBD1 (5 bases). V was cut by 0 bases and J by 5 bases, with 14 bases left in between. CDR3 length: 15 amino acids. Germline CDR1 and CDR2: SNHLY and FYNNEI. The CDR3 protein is CASSEAGVGGDEQYF. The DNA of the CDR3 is TGTGCCAGCAGTGAAGCAGGGGTTGGTGGCGACGAGCAGTACTTC.

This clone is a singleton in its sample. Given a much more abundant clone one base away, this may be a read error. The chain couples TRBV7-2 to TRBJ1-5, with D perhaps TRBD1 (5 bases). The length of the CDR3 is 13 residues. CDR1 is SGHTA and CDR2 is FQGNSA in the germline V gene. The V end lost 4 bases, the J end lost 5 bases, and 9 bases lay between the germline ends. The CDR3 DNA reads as TGTGCCAGCAGCTGGGGAGGGGATCAGCCCCAGCATTTT. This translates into CASSWGGDQPQHF.

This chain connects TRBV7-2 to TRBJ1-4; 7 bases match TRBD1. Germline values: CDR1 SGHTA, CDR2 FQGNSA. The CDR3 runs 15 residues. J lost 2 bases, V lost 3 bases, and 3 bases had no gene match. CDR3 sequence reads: CASSLTGPTNEKLFF. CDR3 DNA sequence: TGTGCCAGCAGCTTGACAGGGCCGACTAATGAAAAACTGTTTTTT.

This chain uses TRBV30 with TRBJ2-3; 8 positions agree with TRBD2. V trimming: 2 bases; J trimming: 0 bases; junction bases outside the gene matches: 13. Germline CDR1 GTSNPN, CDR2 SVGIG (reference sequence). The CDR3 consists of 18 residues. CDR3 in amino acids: CAWSRAGVIGVSTDTQYF. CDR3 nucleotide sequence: TGTGCCTGGAGTCGAGCGGGAGTTATAGGGGTTAGCACAGATACGCAGTATTTT.

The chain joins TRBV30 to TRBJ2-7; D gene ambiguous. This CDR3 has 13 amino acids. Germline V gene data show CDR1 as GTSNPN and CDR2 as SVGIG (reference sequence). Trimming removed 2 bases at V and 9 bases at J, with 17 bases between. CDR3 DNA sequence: TGTGCCTGGAGTTCTGTTTCTGGAACTGGGCAGTACTTC. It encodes CAWSSVSGTGQYF. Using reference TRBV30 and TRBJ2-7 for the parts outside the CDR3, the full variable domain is SQTIHQWPATLVQPVGSPLSLECTVEGTSNPNLYWYRQAAGRGLQLLFYSVGIGQISSEVPQNLSASRPQDRQFILSSKKLLLSDSGFYLCAWSSVSGTGQYFGPGTRLTVT.

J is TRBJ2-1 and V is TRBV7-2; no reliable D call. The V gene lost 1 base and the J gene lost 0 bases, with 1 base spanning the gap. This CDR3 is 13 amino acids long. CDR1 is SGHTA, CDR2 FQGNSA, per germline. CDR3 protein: CASSLDSYNEQFF. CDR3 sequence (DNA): TGTGCCAGCAGCTTAGACTCCTACAATGAGCAGTTCTTC.

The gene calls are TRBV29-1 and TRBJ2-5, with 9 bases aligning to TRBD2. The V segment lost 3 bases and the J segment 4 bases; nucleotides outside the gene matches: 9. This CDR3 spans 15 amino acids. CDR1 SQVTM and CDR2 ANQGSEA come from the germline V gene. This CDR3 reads CSVDEVAGVGETQYF. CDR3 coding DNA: TGCAGCGTTGATGAAGTAGCGGGAGTAGGAGAGACCCAGTACTTC.

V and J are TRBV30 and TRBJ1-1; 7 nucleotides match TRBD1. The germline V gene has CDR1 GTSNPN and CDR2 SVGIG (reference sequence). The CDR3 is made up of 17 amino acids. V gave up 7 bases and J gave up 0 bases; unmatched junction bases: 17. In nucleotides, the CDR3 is TGTGCCTACCTCGGGGTGGGACAGAAAAAAATGAACACTGAAGCTTTCTTT. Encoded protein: CAYLGVGQKKMNTEAFF.

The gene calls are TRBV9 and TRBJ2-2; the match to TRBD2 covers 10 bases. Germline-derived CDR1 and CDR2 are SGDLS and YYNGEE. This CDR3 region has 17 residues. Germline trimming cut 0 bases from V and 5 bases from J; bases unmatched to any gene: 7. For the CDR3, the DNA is TGTGCCAGCAGCGTAGAACCTAGCGGGAGCGGGACCGGGGAGCTGTTTTTT. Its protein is CASSVEPSGSGTGELFF. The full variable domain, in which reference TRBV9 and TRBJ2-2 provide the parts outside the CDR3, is DSGVTQTPKHLITATGQRVTLRCSPRSGDLSVYWYQQSLDQGLQFLIQYYNGEERAKGNILERFSAQQFPDLHSELNLSSLELGDSALYFCASSVEPSGSGTGELFFGEGSRLTVL.

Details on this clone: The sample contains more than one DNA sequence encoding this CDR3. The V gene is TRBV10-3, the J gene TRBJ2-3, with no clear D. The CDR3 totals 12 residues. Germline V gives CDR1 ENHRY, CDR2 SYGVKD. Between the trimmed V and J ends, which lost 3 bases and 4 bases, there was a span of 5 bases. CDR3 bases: TGTGCCATCAGTGATCGTTCAGATACGCAGTATTTT. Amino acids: CAISDRSDTQYF.

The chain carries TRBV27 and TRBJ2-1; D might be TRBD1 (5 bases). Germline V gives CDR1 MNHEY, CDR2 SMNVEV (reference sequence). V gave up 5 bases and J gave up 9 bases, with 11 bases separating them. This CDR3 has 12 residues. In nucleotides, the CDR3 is TGTGCCAGCAGTCCCCAGGGATTTGAGCAGTTCTTC. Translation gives CASSPQGFEQFF.

The CDR3 sequence is CASSELAGNTGELFF. The CDR3 DNA reads as TGTGCCAGCAGTGAACTAGCGGGTAACACCGGGGAGCTGTTTTTT. The V call is TRBV2, the J call TRBJ2-2, with 8 nucleotides matching TRBD2. Germline V gene lookup returns CDR1 SNHLY and CDR2 FYNNEI. The CDR3 consists of 15 residues. Unmatched junction bases numbered 1, after V lost 2 bases and J lost 2 bases.

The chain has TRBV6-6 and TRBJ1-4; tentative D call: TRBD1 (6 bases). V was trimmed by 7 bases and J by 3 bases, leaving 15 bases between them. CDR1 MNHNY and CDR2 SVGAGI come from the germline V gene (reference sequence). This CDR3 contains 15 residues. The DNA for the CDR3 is TGTGCCAGCACTCCGGAGGGGGTTGCTAATGAAAAACTGTTTTTT. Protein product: CASTPEGVANEKLFF.

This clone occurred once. The DNA for the CDR3 is TGTGCCAGCAGCCGCGGACTAGCGGGAGGGGAGACCCAGTACTTC. Protein: CASSRGLAGGETQYF. The gene calls are TRBV7-2 and TRBJ2-5; 15 bases line up with TRBD2. With 5 bases clipped from V and 5 bases from J, the junction kept 3 bases outside the gene matches. Germline V gene data show CDR1 as SGHTA and CDR2 as FQGNSA. The CDR3 totals 15 residues.

In DNA form, the CDR3 reads TGTGCCAGCAGATCGGGACACGCCACAAAAAAGGAAGCTTTCTTT. Amino acid sequence: CASRSGHATKKEAFF. This chain uses TRBV7-3 with TRBJ1-1, with a tentative D call TRBD1 (6 bases). The CDR3 extends over 15 amino acids. V was trimmed by 6 bases and J by 8 bases, leaving 22 bases between them. CDR1 and CDR2 from the germline V gene are SGHTA and FQGTGA.

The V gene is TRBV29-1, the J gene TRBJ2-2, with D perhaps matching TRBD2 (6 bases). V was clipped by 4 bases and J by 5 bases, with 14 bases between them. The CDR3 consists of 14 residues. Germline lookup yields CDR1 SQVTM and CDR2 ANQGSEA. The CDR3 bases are TGCAGCGTTGCTACCCCAGGGAGGACCGGGGAGCTGTTTTTT. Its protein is CSVATPGRTGELFF.

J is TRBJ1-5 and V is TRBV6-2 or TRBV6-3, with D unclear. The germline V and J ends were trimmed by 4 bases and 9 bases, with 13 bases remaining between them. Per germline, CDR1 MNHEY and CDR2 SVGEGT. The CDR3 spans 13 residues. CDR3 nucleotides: TGTGCCAGCAGTTTGACGGACCGAAGGCCCCAGCATTTT. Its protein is CASSLTDRRPQHF.

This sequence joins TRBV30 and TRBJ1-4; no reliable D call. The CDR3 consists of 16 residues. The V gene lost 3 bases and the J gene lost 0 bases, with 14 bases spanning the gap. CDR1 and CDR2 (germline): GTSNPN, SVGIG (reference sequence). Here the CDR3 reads CAWRDFRRATNEKLFF. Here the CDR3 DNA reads TGTGCCTGGAGGGACTTTCGCCGTGCAACTAATGAAAAACTGTTTTTT.

The CDR3 protein is CASSSGTGTGELFF. CDR3 DNA: TGTGCCAGCAGCTCAGGGACAGGGACCGGGGAGCTGTTTTTT. The genes are TRBV7-2 and TRBJ2-2; 9 bases map to TRBD1. Germline V gives CDR1 SGHTA, CDR2 FQGNSA. The CDR3 length is 14 residues. Trimming cost V 4 bases and J 5 bases; bases outside gene matches: 2.

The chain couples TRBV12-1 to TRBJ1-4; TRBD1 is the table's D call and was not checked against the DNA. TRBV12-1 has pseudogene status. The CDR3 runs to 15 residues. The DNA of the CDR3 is TGTGCCAGCAGCCCCGGACAGCATTCTAATGAAAAACTGTTTTTT. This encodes CASSPGQHSNEKLFF.

CDR3 DNA: TGTGCCAGCAGCTTGGAGGGTGATGGCTACACCTTC. Its translation is CASSLEGDGYTF. The chain has TRBV5-4 and TRBJ1-2; D is unclear. Germline loops: CDR1 SGHNT, CDR2 YYREEE (reference sequence). The CDR3 consists of 12 residues. V lost 0 bases and J lost 6, with 6 bases in between. The full variable domain, completed using reference TRBV5-4 and TRBJ1-2, is ETGVTQSPTHLIKTRGQQVTLRCSSQSGHNTVSWYQQALGQGPQFIFQYYREEENGRGNFPPRFSGLQFPNYSSELNVNALELDDSALYLCASSLEGDGYTFGSGTRLTVV.

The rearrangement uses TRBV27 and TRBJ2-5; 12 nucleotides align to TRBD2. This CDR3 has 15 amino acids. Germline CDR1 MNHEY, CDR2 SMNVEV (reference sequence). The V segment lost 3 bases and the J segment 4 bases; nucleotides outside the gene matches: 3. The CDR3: CASSLSSGRVETQYF. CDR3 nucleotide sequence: TGTGCCAGCAGTTTGTCTAGCGGGAGGGTAGAGACCCAGTACTTC.

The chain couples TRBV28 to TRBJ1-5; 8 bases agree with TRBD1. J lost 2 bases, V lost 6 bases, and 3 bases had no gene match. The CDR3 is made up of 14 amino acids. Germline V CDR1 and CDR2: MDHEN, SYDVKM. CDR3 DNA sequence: TGTGCCAGCAGGTCGACAGGGGGCAATCAGCCCCAGCATTTT. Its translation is CASRSTGGNQPQHF. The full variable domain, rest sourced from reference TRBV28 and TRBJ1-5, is DVKVTQSSRYLVKRTGEKVFLECVQDMDHENMFWYRQDPGLGLRLIYFSYDVKMKEKGDIPEGYSVSREKKERFSLILESASTNQTSMYLCASRSTGGNQPQHFGDGTRLSIL.

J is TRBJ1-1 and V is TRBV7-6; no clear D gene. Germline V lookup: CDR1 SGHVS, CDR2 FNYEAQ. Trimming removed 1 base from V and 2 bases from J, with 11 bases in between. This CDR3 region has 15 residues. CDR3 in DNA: TGTGCCAGCAGCTTAGACATACTCACTAACACTGAAGCTTTCTTT. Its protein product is CASSLDILTNTEAFF. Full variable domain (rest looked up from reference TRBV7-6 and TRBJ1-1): GAGVSQSPRYKVTKRGQDVALRCDPISGHVSLYWYRQALGQGPEFLTYFNYEAQQDKSGLPNDRFSAERPEGSISTLTIQRTEQRDSAMYRCASSLDILTNTEAFFGQGTRLTVV.

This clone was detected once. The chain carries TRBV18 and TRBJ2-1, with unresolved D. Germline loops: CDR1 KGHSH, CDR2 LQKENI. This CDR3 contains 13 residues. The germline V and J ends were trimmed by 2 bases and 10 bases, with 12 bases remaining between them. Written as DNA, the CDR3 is TGTGCCAGCTCACCATACACGCTTAGGGAGCAGTTCTTC. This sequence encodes CASSPYTLREQFF.